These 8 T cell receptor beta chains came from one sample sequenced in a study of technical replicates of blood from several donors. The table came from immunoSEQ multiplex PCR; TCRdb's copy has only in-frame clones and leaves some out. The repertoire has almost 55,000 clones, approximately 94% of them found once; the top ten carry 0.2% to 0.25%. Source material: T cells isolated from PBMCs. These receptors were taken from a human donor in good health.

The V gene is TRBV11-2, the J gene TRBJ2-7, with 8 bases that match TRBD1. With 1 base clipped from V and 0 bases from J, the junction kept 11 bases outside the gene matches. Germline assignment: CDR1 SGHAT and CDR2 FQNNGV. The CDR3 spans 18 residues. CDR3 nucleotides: TGTGCCAGCAGCTTAGCGATTCTGGGACAGGAGGTCTCCTACGAGCAGTACTTC. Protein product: CASSLAILGQEVSYEQYF.

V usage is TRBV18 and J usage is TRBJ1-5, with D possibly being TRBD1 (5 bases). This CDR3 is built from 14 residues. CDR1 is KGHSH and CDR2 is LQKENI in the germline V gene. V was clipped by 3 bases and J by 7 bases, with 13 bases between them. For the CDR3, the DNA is TGTGCCAGCTCACCGGGAGGGGTTATCCAGCCCCAGCATTTT. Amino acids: CASSPGGVIQPQHF.

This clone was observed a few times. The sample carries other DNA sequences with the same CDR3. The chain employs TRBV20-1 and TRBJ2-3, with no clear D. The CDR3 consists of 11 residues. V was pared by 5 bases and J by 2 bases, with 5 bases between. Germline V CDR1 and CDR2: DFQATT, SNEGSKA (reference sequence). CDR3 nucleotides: TGCAGTGCTTCCTCCACAGATACGCAGTATTTT. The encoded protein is CSASSTDTQYF.

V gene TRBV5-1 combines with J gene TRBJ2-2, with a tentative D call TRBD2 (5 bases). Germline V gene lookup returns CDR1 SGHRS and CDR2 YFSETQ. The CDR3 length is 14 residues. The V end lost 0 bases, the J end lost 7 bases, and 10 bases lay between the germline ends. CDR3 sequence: CASSLARGIGELFF. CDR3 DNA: TGCGCCAGCAGCTTGGCCCGGGGAATCGGGGAGCTGTTTTTT.

This chain's CDR3 is CASSRGDRADGYTF. In DNA form, the CDR3 reads TGTGCCAGCAGCCGCGGAGACAGGGCCGATGGCTACACCTTC. V is TRBV5-4 and J is TRBJ1-2; TRBD1 matches at 7 bases. This CDR3 is built from 14 residues. The V gene end was trimmed by 4 bases and the J gene end by 6 bases; junction bases not matched to a gene: 9. CDR1 SGHNT and CDR2 YYREEE come from the germline V gene (reference sequence).

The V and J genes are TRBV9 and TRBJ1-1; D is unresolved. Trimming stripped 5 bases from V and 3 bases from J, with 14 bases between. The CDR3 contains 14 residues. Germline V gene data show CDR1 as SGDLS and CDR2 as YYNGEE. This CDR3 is CASSARGADTEAFF. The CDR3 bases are TGTGCCAGCAGTGCCCGGGGAGCGGACACTGAAGCTTTCTTT. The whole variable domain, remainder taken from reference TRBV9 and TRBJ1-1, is DSGVTQTPKHLITATGQRVTLRCSPRSGDLSVYWYQQSLDQGLQFLIQYYNGEERAKGNILERFSAQQFPDLHSELNLSSLELGDSALYFCASSARGADTEAFFGQGTRLTVV.

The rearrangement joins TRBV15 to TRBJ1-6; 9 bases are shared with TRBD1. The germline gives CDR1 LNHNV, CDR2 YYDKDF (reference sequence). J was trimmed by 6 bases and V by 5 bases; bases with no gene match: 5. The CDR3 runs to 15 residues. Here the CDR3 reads CATSSLDRGNSPLHF. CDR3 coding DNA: TGTGCCACCAGCTCATTGGACAGGGGTAATTCACCCCTCCACTTT.

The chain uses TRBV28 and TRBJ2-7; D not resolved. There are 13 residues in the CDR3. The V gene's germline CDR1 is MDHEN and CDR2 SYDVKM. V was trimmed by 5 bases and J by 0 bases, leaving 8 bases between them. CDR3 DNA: TGTGCCAGCAGTCCGTGGAGCTCCTACGAGCAGTACTTC. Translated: CASSPWSSYEQYF.